This TCR beta chain was recorded in a study of T cells after yellow fever vaccination. MiXCR, run by TCRdb on the 5' RACE reads, gives a single entry per CDR3 protein. The sample contains just under 600,000 distinct CDR3 sequences, roughly 14% of which appear only once. The CDR3 is 15 residues long. Germline-derived CDR1 and CDR2 are SGHRS and YFSETQ. Deletions cut 6 bases from V and 5 bases from J, with 21 bases between. The sample consisted of PBMCs, taken on the day of the yellow fever booster vaccination. The V and J genes are TRBV5-1 and TRBJ2-7; D is tentatively TRBD1 or TRBD2 (6 bases each). The sequence derives from a man in his thirties or forties who received the YFV17D yellow fever vaccine. The CDR3 bases are TGCGCCAGCACCTCTCGGGGGCAGGGATTGAACGAGCAGTACTTC. It codes for CASTSRGQGLNEQYF.